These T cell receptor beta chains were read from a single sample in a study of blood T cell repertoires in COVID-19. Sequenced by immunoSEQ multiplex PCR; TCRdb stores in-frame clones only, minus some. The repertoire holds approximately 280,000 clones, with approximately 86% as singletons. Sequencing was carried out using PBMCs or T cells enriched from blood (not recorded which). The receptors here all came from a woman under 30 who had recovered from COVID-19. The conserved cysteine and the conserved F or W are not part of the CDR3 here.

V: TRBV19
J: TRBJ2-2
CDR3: ASSISGGAFLNTGELF

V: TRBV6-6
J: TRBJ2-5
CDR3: ASSYGSSEETQY

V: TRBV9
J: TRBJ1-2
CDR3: ASSVGGGTNYGYT

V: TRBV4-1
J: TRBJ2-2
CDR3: ASSQDQGGGELF

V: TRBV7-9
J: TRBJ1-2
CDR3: ASSLIQGSGYT

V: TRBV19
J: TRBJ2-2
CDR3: ASSRRNLGGTGELF

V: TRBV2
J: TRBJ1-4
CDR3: ASSDRVANEKLF

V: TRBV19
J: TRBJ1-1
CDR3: ASARQGNTEAF

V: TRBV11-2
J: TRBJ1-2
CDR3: ASSPLWTGTGYGYT

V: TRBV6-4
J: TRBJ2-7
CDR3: ASSPTGTPSSYEQY

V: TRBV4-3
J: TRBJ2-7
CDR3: ASSQLGPQGGDEQY

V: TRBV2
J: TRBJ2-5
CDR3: ASSALAGVETQY

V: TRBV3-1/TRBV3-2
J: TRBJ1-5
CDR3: ASSQDASENQPQH

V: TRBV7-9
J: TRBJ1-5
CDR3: ASSLGQGDGIGNQPQH

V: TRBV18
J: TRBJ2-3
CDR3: ASSREGSSDTQY

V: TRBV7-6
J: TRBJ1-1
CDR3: ASSLDQGTEAF

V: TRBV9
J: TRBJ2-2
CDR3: ASSVVSNTGELF

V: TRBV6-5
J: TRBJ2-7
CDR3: ASSPTGYEQY

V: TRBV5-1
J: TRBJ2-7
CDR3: ASSPGQGAYEQY

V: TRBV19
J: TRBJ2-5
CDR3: ASSSSTSQETQY

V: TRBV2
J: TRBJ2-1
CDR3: ASRTGGLEQF

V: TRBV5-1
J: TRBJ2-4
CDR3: ASSPGLAGEGNIQY

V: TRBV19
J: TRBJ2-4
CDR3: ASSIDLQTGADIQY

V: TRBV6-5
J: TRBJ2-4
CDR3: ASRYTSGGAKNIQY

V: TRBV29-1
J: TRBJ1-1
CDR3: SVGRQLAEAF

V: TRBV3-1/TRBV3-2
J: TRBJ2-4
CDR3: ASSRTALGNIQY